One sample yielded the 21 T cell receptor beta chains listed below, sequenced in a study of CD8+CD57+ T cells in acquired aplastic anemia. Genomic DNA was employed as the template in profiling TCR beta VDJ and CDR3. TCRdb processed the reads anew with MiXCR; each CDR3 protein has one entry. The sample holds under 200,000 distinct CDR3 sequences; under 50% are singletons and the top ten take roughly 1.8%. All patients picked for sequencing had shown, by flow cytometry, an expansion of CD8+CD57+ cells. Source material: sorted CD4+, CD8+, or CD8+CD57+ T cells (not recorded which) from PBMCs. The receptors derive from a human donor with aplastic anemia.

This clonotype was observed many times. The chain has TRBV11-2 and TRBJ2-2, with 7 bases aligning to TRBD1. Trimming cost V 10 bases and J 5 bases; bases outside gene matches: 10. The CDR3 runs to 14 residues. The V gene's germline CDR1 is SGHAT and CDR2 FQNNGV. Written as DNA, the CDR3 is TGTGCCATCACCCAGGGGGTGAGGACCGGGGAGCTGTTTTTT. Translating it yields CAITQGVRTGELFF. Based on the CDR3 plus reference TRBV11-2 and TRBJ2-2, the full variable domain is EAGVAQSPRYKIIEKRQSVAFWCNPISGHATLYWYQQILGQGPKLLIQFQNNGVVDDSQLPKDRFSAERLKGVDSTLKIQPAKLEDSAVYLCAITQGVRTGELFFGEGSRLTVL.

The gene calls are TRBV10-2 and TRBJ2-2; a possible D gene is TRBD2 (5 bases). The V gene's germline CDR1 is WSHSY and CDR2 SAAADI. V was trimmed by 0 bases and J by 6 bases, leaving 11 bases between them. There are 15 residues in the CDR3. The CDR3 region has the DNA TGCGCCAGCAGTGAGTCGGTGAGGGTGGCCGGGGAGCTGTTTTTT. Translated: CASSESVRVAGELFF.

The rearrangement uses TRBV28 and TRBJ1-4; D is uncertain. V was shortened by 4 bases and J by 0 bases, with 9 bases between the two germline ends. This CDR3 is built from 15 residues. Looked up from germline, CDR1 is MDHEN and CDR2 is SYDVKM. The CDR3 DNA follows: TGTGCCAGCAGTTCCGAGTTCACAACTAATGAAAAACTGTTTTTT. Translation: CASSSEFTTNEKLFF.

V is TRBV25-1 and J is TRBJ2-2; 12 nucleotides agree with TRBD2. The J segment lost 4 bases and the V segment lost 4 bases, leaving 7 bases of the junction unmatched. From germline, CDR1 is MGHDK and CDR2 SYGVNS. The CDR3 is 17 amino acids. The CDR3, as DNA: TGTGCCAGCAGTGCTACTAGCGGGAGGCGCGGCACCGGGGAGCTGTTTTTT. Translation gives CASSATSGRRGTGELFF.

This clonotype was seen ten or more times. This chain uses TRBV7-2 with TRBJ1-2; TRBD1 might be the D (6 bases). This CDR3 is built from 15 residues. The V gene lost 3 bases and the J gene lost 8 bases, with 19 bases spanning the gap. Germline V gives CDR1 SGHTA, CDR2 FQGNSA. The chain's CDR3 is CASSLGLRAGEGYTF. The CDR3 region has the DNA TGTGCCAGCAGCTTGGGGTTACGGGCAGGGGAGGGCTACACCTTC.

A note on this clonotype: The conserved phenylalanine or tryptophan is not found at the CDR3 terminus, so this likely reflects a read error. The chain carries TRBV7-3 and TRBJ2-2, with D hard to call. Germline V CDR1 and CDR2: SGHTA, FQGTGA. With 5 bases removed from V and 4 bases from J, the gap between germline ends came to 17 bases. The CDR3 sequence is 16 residues long. CDR3 amino acids: CASSAWGLSSTGELFS. CDR3 coding DNA: TGTGCCAGCAGCGCTTGGGGTTTGTCGAGCACCGGGGAGCTGTTTTCT.

The chain recombines TRBV29-1 with TRBJ2-1; D possibly corresponds to TRBD1 (5 bases). Looked up from germline, CDR1 is SQVTM and CDR2 is ANQGSEA. The CDR3 has 14 amino acids. V lost 0 bases and J lost 8, with 14 bases in between. The CDR3 DNA follows: TGCAGCGTTGAAGAAGGACACAGGAACGATGAGCAGTTCTTC. Translated, it gives CSVEEGHRNDEQFF.

This clonotype occurred a few times. The rearrangement joins TRBV7-8 to TRBJ2-7; tentatively, D is TRBD1 (6 bases). V shed 2 bases and J shed 1 base, with 15 bases lying between them. The CDR3 is 16 residues long. Per germline, CDR1 SGHVS and CDR2 FQNEAQ. The CDR3 DNA is TGTGCCAGCAGCTTAAGTAGCAGGGGACGATCCTACGAGCAGTACTTC. Its translation: CASSLSSRGRSYEQYF.

This clonotype was counted ten times or more. The chain is built from TRBV5-5 and TRBJ2-1, with D perhaps being TRBD1 or TRBD2 (5 bases each). Germline V gene sequence: CDR1 SGHKS, CDR2 YYEKEE (reference sequence). CDR3 length: 14 residues. Deletions cut 3 bases from V and 8 bases from J, with 15 bases between. The CDR3 loop reads CASSSRDGPYEQFF. DNA of the CDR3: TGTGCCAGCAGCTCCAGGGACGGTCCGTATGAGCAGTTCTTC. The whole variable domain, remainder taken from reference TRBV5-5 and TRBJ2-1, is DAGVTQSPTHLIKTRGQQVTLRCSPISGHKSVSWYQQVLGQGPQFIFQYYEKEERGRGNFPDRFSARQFPNYSSELNVNALLLGDSALYLCASSSRDGPYEQFFGPGTRLTVL.

This clonotype was found many times. V is TRBV11-1 and J is TRBJ1-1, with D possibly TRBD1 on 6 matching bases. V shed 2 bases and J shed 4 bases, with 11 bases lying between them. The length of the CDR3 is 14 residues. CDR1 SGHAT and CDR2 FQDESV come from the germline V gene (reference sequence). This CDR3 reads CASSLRGPGTEAFF. The CDR3 nucleotides are TGTGCCAGCAGCTTACGGGGGCCAGGCACTGAAGCTTTCTTT.

This clonotype occurred many times. V usage is TRBV6-1 and J usage is TRBJ2-1, with D unresolved. V gave up 1 base and J gave up 4 bases, with 8 bases separating them. This CDR3 spans 14 amino acids. Per germline, CDR1 MNHNS and CDR2 SASEGT. The chain's CDR3 is CASSEGVGYNEQFF. DNA for the CDR3: TGTGCCAGCAGTGAAGGCGTGGGGTACAATGAGCAGTTCTTC.

This clonotype has ten or more counts. The genes are TRBV20-1 and TRBJ1-5; D perhaps matches TRBD1 (6 bases). The CDR3 is 15 residues long. V was shortened by 5 bases and J by 8 bases, with 22 bases between the two germline ends. The germline V gene has CDR1 DFQATT and CDR2 SNEGSKA (reference sequence). The CDR3 region has the DNA TGCAGTGCTTCCACGACGACAGGCTTTGAAGAGCCCCAGCATTTT. Translating it yields CSASTTTGFEEPQHF.

This clonotype was counted ten times or more. V and J are TRBV20-1 and TRBJ1-5, with D tentatively TRBD1 (5 bases). Germline V gene sequence: CDR1 DFQATT, CDR2 SNEGSKA (reference sequence). Trimming took 4 bases from V and 7 from J, leaving 20 bases between them. The CDR3 extends over 15 amino acids. CDR3 amino acids: CSAIRGTQNWQPQHF. For the CDR3, the DNA is TGCAGTGCTATTCGAGGGACCCAAAATTGGCAGCCCCAGCATTTT.

Comments on this clonotype: This CDR3 is missing its conserved last phenylalanine or tryptophan, likely due to a read error. The genes are TRBV5-8 and TRBJ1-5; D gene ambiguous. The germline gives CDR1 SGHTS, CDR2 YDEGEE. The CDR3 is made up of 13 amino acids. Here the CDR3 reads CTSSPGRSQPQHS. The DNA for the CDR3 is TGTACCAGCAGCCCAGGAAGAAGTCAGCCCCAGCATTCT.

This clonotype was seen at least ten times. The chain employs TRBV12-3 or TRBV12-4 and TRBJ1-2; the D gene is possibly TRBD1 (5 bases). V lost 0 bases and J 5 bases, leaving 10 bases between the germline ends. The CDR3 extends over 14 amino acids. CDR3 sequence (DNA): TGTGCCAGCAGTTTAGCAGGGGACTTTTATGGCTACACCTTC. As protein: CASSLAGDFYGYTF.

V and J are TRBV19 and TRBJ2-5; 7 positions match TRBD2. Trimming took 1 base from V and 5 from J; bases not matched to a gene: 7. Germline CDR1 reads LNHDA; CDR2 reads SQIVND (reference sequence). CDR3 size: 15 residues. CDR3 protein: CASSIAASGLETQYF. The CDR3 nucleotides read TGTGCCAGTAGTATAGCGGCTAGCGGATTGGAGACCCAGTACTTC.

In its sample, this clonotype was seen many times. The V call is TRBV5-4, the J call TRBJ2-2; 7 bases match TRBD1. V shed 1 base and J 4 bases; nucleotides not matched to a gene: 7. There are 16 residues in the CDR3. CDR1 and CDR2 (germline): SGHNT, YYREEE (reference sequence). The CDR3 DNA is TGTGCCAGCAGCTTGAGGGCAGGGGGACGCACCGGGGAGCTGTTTTTT. Its protein is CASSLRAGGRTGELFF.

As concerns this clonotype: The germline gene is not matched at one end of the junction; a read error may be the cause. The chain links TRBV24-1 to TRBJ1-5; no clear D. The CDR3 extends over 14 amino acids. Germline-derived CDR1 and CDR2 are KGHDR and SFDVKD. The chain's CDR3 is CAASEQAGDQPQHF. CDR3 sequence (DNA): TGTGCCGCCAGTGAGCAGGCTGGCGATCAGCCCCAGCATTTT.

The rearrangement links TRBV20-1 to TRBJ1-6, with a possible D match to TRBD1 (5 bases). This CDR3 comprises 14 residues. The germline V gene has CDR1 DFQATT and CDR2 SNEGSKA (reference sequence). V lost 3 bases to trimming and J lost 2 bases, with 8 bases between them. In DNA form, the CDR3 reads TGCAGTGCTAGCCGGGGGACCTATAATTCACCCCTCCACTTT. Translation: CSASRGTYNSPLHF.

This clonotype was found many times. The V gene is TRBV2, the J gene TRBJ1-4; D is uncertain. Trimming took off 6 bases at V and 8 bases at J, with 19 bases between the two ends. Germline CDR1 reads SNHLY; CDR2 reads FYNNEI. The CDR3 consists of 15 residues. The CDR3 DNA reads as TGTGCCAGCAGGCCTCCGGGAGCTAGTATAGAAAAACTGTTTTTT. It is translated as CASRPPGASIEKLFF.

The V call is TRBV5-6, the J call TRBJ2-5, with 9 bases lining up with TRBD2. The CDR3 is 13 residues long. Germline V lookup: CDR1 SGHDT, CDR2 YYEEEE. The V segment lost 4 bases and the J segment 5 bases; nucleotides outside the gene matches: 3. CDR3 in amino acids: CASSPGLAETQYF. The CDR3 region has the DNA TGTGCCAGCAGCCCCGGACTAGCGGAGACCCAGTACTTC.